The 5 T cell receptor beta chains reported below all come from one sample, sequenced in a study of shared clonotypes between healthy human individuals. Produced via immunoSEQ multiplex PCR; TCRdb's table is partial and in-frame only. There are about 600,000 clones in the sample; around 77% occur only once, and 12% lies in the top ten. Sequenced input: PBMCs. These receptors were taken from a woman in her thirties or forties in good health. Some clones in this sample may be carry-over from other donors' samples.

This chain connects TRBV4-1 to TRBJ2-7; 9 bases align to TRBD2. The germline gives CDR1 MGHRA, CDR2 YSYEKL. The ends lost 1 base at V and 6 bases at J; junction bases unmatched: 4. The CDR3 consists of 14 residues. The CDR3 is CASSQVGLASEQYF. DNA of the CDR3: TGCGCCAGCAGCCAAGTAGGACTAGCGAGCGAGCAGTACTTC.

This sequence joins TRBV28 and TRBJ1-2, with 8 bases lining up with TRBD1. After removal of 6 bases from V and 2 bases from J, the junction contained 5 bases not matched to a gene. Looked up from germline, CDR1 is MDHEN and CDR2 is SYDVKM. The CDR3 covers 14 residues. Written as DNA, the CDR3 is TGTGCCAGCAGAGGACAGGGACGAAACTATGGCTACACCTTC. It encodes CASRGQGRNYGYTF.

This clone was recorded once. In DNA, the CDR3 is TGTGCCAGCTCACCAAGCCTAGCGGGGGGCTCCTACGAGCAGTACTTC. The encoded protein is CASSPSLAGGSYEQYF. This chain uses TRBV18 with TRBJ2-7; the match to TRBD2 covers 11 bases. From germline, CDR1 is KGHSH and CDR2 LQKENI. CDR3 length: 16 residues. V lost 2 bases and J lost 0; bases outside the gene matches: 3.

This chain uses TRBV19 with TRBJ2-7, with 7 nucleotides matching TRBD2. Losses at the gene ends were 3 bases for V and 3 bases for J; bases not matched to a gene: 11. Germline lookup yields CDR1 LNHDA and CDR2 SQIVND (reference sequence). CDR3 length: 16 residues. The chain's CDR3 is CASSILGRRESYEQYF. CDR3 nucleotides: TGTGCCAGTAGTATTTTAGGGCGGCGGGAGAGCTACGAGCAGTACTTC.

This clone was picked up many times. This CDR3 reads CASSLWDGDTEAFF. The CDR3 region has the DNA TGTGCCAGCAGCTTATGGGATGGAGACACTGAAGCTTTCTTT. The V call is TRBV7-8, the J call TRBJ1-1; unclear D gene. Trimming removed 2 bases at V and 3 bases at J, with 10 bases between. Germline lookup yields CDR1 SGHVS and CDR2 FQNEAQ. The CDR3 covers 14 residues. The full variable domain, rest sourced from reference TRBV7-8 and TRBJ1-1, is GAGVSQSPRYKVAKRGQDVALRCDPISGHVSLFWYQQALGQGPEFLTYFQNEAQLDKSGLPSDRFFAERPEGSVSTLKIQRTQQEDSAVYLCASSLWDGDTEAFFGQGTRLTVV.